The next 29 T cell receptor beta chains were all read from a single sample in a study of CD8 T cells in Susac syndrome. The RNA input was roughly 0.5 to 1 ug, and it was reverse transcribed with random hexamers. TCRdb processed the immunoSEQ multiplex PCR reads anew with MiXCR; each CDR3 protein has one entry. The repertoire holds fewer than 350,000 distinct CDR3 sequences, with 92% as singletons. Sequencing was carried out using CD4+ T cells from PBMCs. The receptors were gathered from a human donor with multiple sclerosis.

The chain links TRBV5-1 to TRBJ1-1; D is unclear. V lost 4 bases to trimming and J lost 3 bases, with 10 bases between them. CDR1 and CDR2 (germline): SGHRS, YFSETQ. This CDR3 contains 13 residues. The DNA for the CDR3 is TGCGCCAGCAGCCCTTCAGCCGACACTGAAGCTTTCTTT. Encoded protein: CASSPSADTEAFF.

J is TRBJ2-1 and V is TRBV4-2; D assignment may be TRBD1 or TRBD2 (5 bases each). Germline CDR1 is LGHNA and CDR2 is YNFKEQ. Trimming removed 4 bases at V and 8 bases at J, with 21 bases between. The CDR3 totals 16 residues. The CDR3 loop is CASSPFPRGRFHEQFF. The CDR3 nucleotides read TGTGCCAGCAGCCCTTTTCCCCGGGGCAGATTTCATGAGCAGTTCTTC.

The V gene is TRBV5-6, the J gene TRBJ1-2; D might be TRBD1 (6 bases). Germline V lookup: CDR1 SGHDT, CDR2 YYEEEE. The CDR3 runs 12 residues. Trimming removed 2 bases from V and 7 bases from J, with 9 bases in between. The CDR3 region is CASSFGQPGYTF. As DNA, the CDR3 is TGTGCCAGCAGCTTTGGACAGCCTGGCTACACCTTC.

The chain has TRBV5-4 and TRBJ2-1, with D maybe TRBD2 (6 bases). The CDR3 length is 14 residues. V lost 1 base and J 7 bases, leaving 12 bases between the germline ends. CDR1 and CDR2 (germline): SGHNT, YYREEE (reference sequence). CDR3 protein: CASSLSAGLNEQFF. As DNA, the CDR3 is TGTGCCAGCAGCTTGAGCGCGGGGTTGAATGAGCAGTTCTTC.

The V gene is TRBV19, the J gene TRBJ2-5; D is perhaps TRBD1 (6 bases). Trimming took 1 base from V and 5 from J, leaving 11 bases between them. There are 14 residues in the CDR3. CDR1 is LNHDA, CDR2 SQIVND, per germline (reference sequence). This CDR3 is CASSIGPDRETQYF. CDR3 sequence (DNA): TGTGCCAGTAGTATAGGTCCCGACAGGGAGACCCAGTACTTC. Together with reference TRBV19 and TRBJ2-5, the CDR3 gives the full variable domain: DGGITQSPKYLFRKEGQNVTLSCEQNLNHDAMYWYRQDPGQGLRLIYYSQIVNDFQKGDIAEGYSVSREKKESFPLTVTSAQKNPTAFYLCASSIGPDRETQYFGPGTRLLVL.

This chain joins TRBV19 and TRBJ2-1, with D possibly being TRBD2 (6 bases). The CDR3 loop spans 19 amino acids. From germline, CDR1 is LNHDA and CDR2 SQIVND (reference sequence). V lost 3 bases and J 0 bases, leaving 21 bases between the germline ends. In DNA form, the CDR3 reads TGTGCCAGTAGTATCCCGGGACTGAACTCTGAAAGCTCCTACAATGAGCAGTTCTTC. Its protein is CASSIPGLNSESSYNEQFF.

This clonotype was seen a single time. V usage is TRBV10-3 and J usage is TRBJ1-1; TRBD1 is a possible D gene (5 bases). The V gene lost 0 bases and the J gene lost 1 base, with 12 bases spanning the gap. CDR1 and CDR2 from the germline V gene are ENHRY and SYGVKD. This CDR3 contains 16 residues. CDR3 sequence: CAISESRGVSNTEAFF. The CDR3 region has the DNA TGTGCCATCAGTGAGTCTAGAGGGGTCTCGAACACTGAAGCTTTCTTT.

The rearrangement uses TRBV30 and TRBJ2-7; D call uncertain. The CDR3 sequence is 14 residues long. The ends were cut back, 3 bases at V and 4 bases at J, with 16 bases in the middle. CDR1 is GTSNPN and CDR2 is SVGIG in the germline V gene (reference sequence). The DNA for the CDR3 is TGTGCCTGGAGGATCCGTGGATCTAAATACGAGCAGTACTTC. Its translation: CAWRIRGSKYEQYF.

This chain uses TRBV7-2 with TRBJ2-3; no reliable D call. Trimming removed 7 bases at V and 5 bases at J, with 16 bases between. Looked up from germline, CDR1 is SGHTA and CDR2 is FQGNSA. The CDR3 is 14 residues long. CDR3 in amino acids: CASNQRAPGDTQYF. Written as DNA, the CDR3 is TGTGCCAGCAACCAAAGGGCTCCCGGAGATACGCAGTATTTT.

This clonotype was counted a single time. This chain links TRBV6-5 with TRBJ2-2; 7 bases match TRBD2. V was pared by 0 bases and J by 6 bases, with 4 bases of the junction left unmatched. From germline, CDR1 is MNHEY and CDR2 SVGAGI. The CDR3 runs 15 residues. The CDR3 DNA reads TGTGCCAGCAGTTACTCGGTTGGGGGGGCCGGGGAGCTGTTTTTT. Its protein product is CASSYSVGGAGELFF.

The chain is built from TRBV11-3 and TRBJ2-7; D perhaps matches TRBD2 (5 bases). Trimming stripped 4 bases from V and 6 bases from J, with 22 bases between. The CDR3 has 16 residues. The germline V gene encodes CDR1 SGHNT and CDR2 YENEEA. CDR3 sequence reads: CASSSGWRVPPGEQYF. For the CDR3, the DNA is TGTGCCAGCAGCTCGGGTTGGCGGGTCCCGCCGGGCGAGCAGTACTTC.

CDR3 DNA: TGCGCCAGCAGTGGACAGGGGAACACCGGGGAGCTGTTTTTT. Amino acids: CASSGQGNTGELFF. The rearrangement uses TRBV10-1 and TRBJ2-2; 7 bases align to TRBD1. The CDR3 length is 14 residues. V lost 4 bases to trimming and J lost 1 base; unmatched junction nucleotides: 0. Germline loops: CDR1 WNHNN, CDR2 SYGVQD (reference sequence).

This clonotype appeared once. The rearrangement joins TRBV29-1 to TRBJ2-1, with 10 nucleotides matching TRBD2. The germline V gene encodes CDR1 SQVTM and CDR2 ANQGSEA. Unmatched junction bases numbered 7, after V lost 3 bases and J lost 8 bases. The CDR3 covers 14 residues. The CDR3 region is CSVEASGGSDEQFF. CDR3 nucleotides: TGCAGCGTTGAGGCTAGCGGGGGATCGGATGAGCAGTTCTTC.

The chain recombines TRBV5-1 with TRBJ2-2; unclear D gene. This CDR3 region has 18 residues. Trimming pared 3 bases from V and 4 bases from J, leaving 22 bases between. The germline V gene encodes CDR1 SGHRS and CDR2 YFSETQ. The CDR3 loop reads CASSSRASDPRGTGELFF. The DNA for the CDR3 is TGCGCCAGCAGCTCCCGGGCCTCCGACCCGCGAGGCACCGGGGAGCTGTTTTTT.

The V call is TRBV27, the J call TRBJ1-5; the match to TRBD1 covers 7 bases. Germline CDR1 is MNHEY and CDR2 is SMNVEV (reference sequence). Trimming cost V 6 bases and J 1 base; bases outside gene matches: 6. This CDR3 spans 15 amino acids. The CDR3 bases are TGTGCCAGCAGCATCGACAGGGCCAGCAATCAGCCCCAGCATTTT. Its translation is CASSIDRASNQPQHF.

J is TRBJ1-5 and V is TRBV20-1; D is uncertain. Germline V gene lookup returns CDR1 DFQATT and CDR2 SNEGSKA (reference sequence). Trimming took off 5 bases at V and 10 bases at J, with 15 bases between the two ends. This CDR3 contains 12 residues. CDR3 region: CSAVTVMGPQHF. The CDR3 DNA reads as TGCAGTGCTGTAACGGTGATGGGACCCCAGCATTTT.

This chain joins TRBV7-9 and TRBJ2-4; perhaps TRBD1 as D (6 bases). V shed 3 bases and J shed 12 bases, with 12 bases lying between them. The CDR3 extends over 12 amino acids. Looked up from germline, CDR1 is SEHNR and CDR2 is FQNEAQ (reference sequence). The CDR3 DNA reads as TGTGCCAGCAGCTTTATGCAAGGGGGTCAGTACTTC. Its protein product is CASSFMQGGQYF.

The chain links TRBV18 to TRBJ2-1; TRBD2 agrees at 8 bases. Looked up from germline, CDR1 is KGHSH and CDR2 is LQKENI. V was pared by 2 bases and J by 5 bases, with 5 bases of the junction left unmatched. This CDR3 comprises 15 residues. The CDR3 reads CASSPSGGVNNEQFF. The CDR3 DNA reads TGTGCCAGCTCACCAAGCGGGGGCGTTAACAATGAGCAGTTCTTC.

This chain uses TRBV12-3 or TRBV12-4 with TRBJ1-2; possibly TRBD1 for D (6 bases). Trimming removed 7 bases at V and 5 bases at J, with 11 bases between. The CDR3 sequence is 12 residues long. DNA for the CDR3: TGTGCCAGCATCATTGGACAGTATGGCTACACCTTC. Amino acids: CASIIGQYGYTF.

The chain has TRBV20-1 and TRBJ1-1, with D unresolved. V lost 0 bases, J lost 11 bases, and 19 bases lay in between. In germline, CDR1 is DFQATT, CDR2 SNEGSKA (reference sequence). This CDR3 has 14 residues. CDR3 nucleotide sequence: TGCAGTGCTAGAGATCCGGAGACTACGGAGTGGGCTTTCTTT. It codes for CSARDPETTEWAFF.

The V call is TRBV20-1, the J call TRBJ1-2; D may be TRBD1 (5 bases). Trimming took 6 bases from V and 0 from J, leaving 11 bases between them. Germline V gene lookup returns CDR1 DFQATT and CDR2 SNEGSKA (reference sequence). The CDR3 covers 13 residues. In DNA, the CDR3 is TGCAGTGCCCCGGGGGGGGCTAACTATGGCTACACCTTC. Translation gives CSAPGGANYGYTF.

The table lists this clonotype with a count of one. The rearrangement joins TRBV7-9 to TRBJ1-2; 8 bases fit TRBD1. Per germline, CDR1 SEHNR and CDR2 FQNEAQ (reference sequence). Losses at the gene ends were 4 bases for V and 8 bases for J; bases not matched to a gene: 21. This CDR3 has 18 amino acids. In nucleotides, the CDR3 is TGTGCCAGCAGCTATCCGGGACAGGCAAGAATAAACCCCCGGGGCTACACCTTC. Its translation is CASSYPGQARINPRGYTF. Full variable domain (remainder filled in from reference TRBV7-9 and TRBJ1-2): DTGVSQNPRHKITKRGQNVTFRCDPISEHNRLYWYRQTLGQGPEFLTYFQNEAQLEKSRLLSDRFSAERPKGSFSTLEIQRTEQGDSAMYLCASSYPGQARINPRGYTFGSGTRLTVV.

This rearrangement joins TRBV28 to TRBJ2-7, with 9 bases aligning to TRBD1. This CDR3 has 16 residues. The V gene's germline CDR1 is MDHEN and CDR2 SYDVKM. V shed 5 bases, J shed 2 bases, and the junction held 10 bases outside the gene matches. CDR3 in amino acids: CASSHSGTGTTYEQYF. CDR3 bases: TGTGCCAGCAGTCACTCCGGGACAGGGACCACCTACGAGCAGTACTTC.

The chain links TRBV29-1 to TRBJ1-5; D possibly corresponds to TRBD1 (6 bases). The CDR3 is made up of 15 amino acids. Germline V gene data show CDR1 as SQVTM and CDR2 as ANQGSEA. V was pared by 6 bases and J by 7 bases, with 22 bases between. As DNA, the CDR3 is TGCAGCGTAGCCTACTCCTGGGACATTGGACAGCCCCAGCATTTT. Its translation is CSVAYSWDIGQPQHF.

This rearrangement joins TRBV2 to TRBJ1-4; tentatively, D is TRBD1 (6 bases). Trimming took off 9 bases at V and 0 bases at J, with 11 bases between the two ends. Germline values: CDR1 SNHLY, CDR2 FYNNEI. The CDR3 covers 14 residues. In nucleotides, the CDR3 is TGTGCCAGTGGACAGTTATCAACTAATGAAAAACTGTTTTTT. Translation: CASGQLSTNEKLFF.

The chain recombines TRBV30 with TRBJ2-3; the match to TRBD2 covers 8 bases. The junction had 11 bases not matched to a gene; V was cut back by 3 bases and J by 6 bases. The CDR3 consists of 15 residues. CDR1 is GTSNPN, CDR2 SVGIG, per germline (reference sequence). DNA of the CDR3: TGTGCCTGGAGCCGCCGGGGGGGAAGAGCGGATACGCAGTATTTT. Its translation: CAWSRRGGRADTQYF.

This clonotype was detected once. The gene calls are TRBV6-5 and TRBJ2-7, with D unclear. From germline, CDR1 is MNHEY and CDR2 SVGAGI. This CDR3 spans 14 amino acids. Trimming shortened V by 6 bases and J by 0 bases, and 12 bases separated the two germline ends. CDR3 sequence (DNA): TGTGCCAGCAGCCGCTCCGGACCCTCCTACGAGCAGTACTTC. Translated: CASSRSGPSYEQYF.

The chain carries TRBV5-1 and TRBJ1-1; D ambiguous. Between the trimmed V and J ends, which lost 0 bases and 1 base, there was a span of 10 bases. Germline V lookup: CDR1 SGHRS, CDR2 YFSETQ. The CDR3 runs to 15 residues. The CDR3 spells CASSLEGDKNTEAFF. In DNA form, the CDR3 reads TGCGCCAGCAGCTTGGAAGGTGATAAGAACACTGAAGCTTTCTTT.

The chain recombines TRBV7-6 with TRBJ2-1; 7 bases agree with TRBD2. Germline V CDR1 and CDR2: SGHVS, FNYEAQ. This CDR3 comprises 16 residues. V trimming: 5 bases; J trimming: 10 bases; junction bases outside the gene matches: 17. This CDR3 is CASSPPPAGRLREQFF. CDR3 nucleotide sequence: TGTGCCAGCAGCCCGCCCCCAGCGGGACGATTGAGGGAGCAGTTCTTC.